Described below is a single T cell receptor (beta chain) sequence and its context. Its antigen is as yet unknown. Whether given at about 4 or about 12 weeks, second doses were pooled. This sample is drawn from a study of T cell responses to AZD1222 COVID-19 vaccine. Overall study findings and caveats: Donors were mostly white British, more females; clonal diversity possibly underestimated. Among AZD1222 vaccinees, only six or seven were seropositive at baseline.

V was pared by 5 bases and J by 4 bases, with 15 bases of the junction left unmatched. The CDR3 consists of 19 residues. Germline CDR1 and CDR2: SGHTA and FQGNSA. The method was immunoSEQ multiplex PCR; TCRdb's version includes in-frame clones alone and lacks a portion of them. The data contain some 110,000 clones, 85% to 90% of them seen just once; the ten biggest clones take up less than 4%. The origin of this receptor is an adult who received the AZD1222 COVID-19 vaccine. The sequencing used peripheral blood, collected 28 days after the second AZD1222 dose. The rearrangement links TRBV7-2 to TRBJ2-6; 9 nucleotides align to TRBD2. CDR3 loop: CASSPTRTSVISGANVLTF. In DNA, the CDR3 is TGTGCCAGCAGCCCGACCCGGACTAGCGTCATTAGCGGGGCCAACGTCCTGACTTTC. Full variable domain (missing parts from reference TRBV7-2 and TRBJ2-6): GAGVSQSPSNKVTEKGKDVELRCDPISGHTALYWYRQSLGQGLEFLIYFQGNSAPDKSGLPSDRFSAERTGGSVSTLTIQRTQQEDSAVYLCASSPTRTSVISGANVLTFGAGSRLTVL.